This T cell receptor (beta chain) was found in a study of T cell responses to AZD1222 COVID-19 vaccine. The CDR3 consists of 16 residues. Trimming pared 3 bases from V and 0 bases from J, leaving 8 bases between. The germline V gene encodes CDR1 KGHDR and CDR2 SFDVKD. Sequencing was performed with immunoSEQ multiplex PCR; in TCRdb, only in-frame clones are kept and a portion is missing. Among 170,000 or so clones listed, 90% were seen once. The clonotype comes from an adult in good health. This specimen was peripheral blood, taken on day 0 of AZD1222 vaccination. The chain combines TRBV24-1 with TRBJ2-6; no clear D. CDR3 in DNA: TGTGCCACCAGTGATCCGGCCCTCTCTGGGGCCAACGTCCTGACTTTC. Translated: CATSDPALSGANVLTF.